This T cell receptor (beta chain) originates from a study of spatial heterogeneity in lung cancer. Notes on the study in general: Counts that tracked tumor mutation counts were those of expanded intratumoral alpha and beta TCRs.

V was pared by 5 bases and J by 0 bases, with 2 bases of the junction left unmatched. Germline CDR1 reads ENHRY; CDR2 reads SYGVKD. This CDR3 region has 14 residues. Indicated time point: sample taken at primary tumor resection. A total of approximately 69 untreated early-stage non-small cell lung cancer patients served as donors. TCRs were sequenced from unsorted whole RNA of tumor, nontumor lung or PBMC. Using its own MiXCR run on the 5' RACE reads, TCRdb lists one record per CDR3 protein. Found here are about 2,000 distinct CDR3 sequences, roughly 25% of them singletons; the top ten hold approximately 12%. Only a few counts were recorded for this clonotype. Its antigen remains unknown. The library was prepared for alpha chains; this beta chain is a stray read, so its frequency means little.

The sample consisted of lung tumor tissue, taken at surgery. This chain joins TRBV10-3 and TRBJ1-2; TRBD1 agrees at 8 bases. This sequence was found in a male donor with early-stage non-small cell lung cancer. The CDR3 sequence: CAISRQGSNYGYTF. CDR3 sequence (DNA): TGTGCCATCAGTCGACAGGGGTCTAACTATGGCTACACCTTC.